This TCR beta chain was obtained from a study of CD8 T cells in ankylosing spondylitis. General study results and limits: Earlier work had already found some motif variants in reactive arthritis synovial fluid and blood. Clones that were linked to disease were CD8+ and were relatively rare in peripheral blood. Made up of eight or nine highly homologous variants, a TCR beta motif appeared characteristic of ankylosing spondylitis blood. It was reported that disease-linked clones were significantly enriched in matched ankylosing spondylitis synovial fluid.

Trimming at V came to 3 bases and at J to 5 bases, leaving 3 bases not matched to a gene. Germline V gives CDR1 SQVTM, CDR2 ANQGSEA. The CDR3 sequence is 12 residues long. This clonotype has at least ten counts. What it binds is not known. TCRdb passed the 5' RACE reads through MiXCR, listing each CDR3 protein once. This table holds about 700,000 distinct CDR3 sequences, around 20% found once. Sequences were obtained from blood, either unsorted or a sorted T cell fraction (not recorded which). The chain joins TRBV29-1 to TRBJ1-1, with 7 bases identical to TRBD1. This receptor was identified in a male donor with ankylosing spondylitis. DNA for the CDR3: TGCAGCGTTGACAGGGGGGGGACTGAAGCTTTCTTT. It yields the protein CSVDRGGTEAFF.